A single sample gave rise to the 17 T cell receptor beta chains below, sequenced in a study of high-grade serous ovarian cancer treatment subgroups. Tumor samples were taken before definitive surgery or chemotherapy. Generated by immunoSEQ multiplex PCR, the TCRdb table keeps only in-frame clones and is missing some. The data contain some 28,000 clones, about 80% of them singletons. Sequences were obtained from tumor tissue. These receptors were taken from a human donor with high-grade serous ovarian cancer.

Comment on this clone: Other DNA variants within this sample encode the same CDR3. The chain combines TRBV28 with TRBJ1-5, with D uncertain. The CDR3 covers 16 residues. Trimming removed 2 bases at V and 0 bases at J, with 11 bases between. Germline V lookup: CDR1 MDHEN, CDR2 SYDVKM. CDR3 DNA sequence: TGTGCCAGCAGTTTAGGACGGGGTTATAGCAATCAGCCCCAGCATTTT. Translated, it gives CASSLGRGYSNQPQHF.

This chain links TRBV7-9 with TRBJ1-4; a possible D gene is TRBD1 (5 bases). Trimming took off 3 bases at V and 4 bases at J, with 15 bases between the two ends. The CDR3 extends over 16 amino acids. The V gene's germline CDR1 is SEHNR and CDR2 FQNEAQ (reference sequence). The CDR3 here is CASSLQGRTYNEKLFF. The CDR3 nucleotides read TGTGCCAGCAGCTTGCAGGGCCGTACATATAATGAAAAACTGTTTTTT.

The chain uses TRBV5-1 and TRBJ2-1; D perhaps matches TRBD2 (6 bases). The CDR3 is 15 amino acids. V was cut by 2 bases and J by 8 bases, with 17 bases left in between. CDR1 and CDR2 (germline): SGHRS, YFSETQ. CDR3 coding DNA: TGCGCCAGCAGCTTCGTTGGGAGGCCCATTGATGAGCAGTTCTTC. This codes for CASSFVGRPIDEQFF.

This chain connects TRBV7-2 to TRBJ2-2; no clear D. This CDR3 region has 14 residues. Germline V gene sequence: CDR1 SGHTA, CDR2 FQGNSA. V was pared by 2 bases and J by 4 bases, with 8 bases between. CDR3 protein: CASSLTGRTGELFF. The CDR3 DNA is TGTGCCAGCAGCTTAACCGGCCGCACCGGGGAGCTGTTTTTT.

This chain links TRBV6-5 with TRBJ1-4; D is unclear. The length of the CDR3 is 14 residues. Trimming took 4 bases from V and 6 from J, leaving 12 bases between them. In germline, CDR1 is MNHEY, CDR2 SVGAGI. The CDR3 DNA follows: TGTGCCAGCAGTTTCGCCCCCGGGGATGAAAAACTGTTTTTT. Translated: CASSFAPGDEKLFF.

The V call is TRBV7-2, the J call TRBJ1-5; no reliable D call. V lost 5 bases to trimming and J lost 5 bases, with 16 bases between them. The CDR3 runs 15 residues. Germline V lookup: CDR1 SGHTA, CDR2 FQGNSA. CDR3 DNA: TGTGCCAGCAGCCGGGTCCCAACTGGGCATCAGCCCCAGCATTTT. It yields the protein CASSRVPTGHQPQHF. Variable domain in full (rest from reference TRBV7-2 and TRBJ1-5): GAGVSQSPSNKVTEKGKDVELRCDPISGHTALYWYRQSLGQGLEFLIYFQGNSAPDKSGLPSDRFSAERTGGSVSTLTIQRTQQEDSAVYLCASSRVPTGHQPQHFGDGTRLSIL.

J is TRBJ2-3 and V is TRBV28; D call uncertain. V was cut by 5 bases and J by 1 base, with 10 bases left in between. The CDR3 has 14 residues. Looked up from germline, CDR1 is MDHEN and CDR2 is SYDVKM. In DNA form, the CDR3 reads TGTGCCAGCAGTCCCCCGGGTGGCACAGATACGCAGTATTTT. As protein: CASSPPGGTDTQYF. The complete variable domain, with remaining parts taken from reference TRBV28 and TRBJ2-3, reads DVKVTQSSRYLVKRTGEKVFLECVQDMDHENMFWYRQDPGLGLRLIYFSYDVKMKEKGDIPEGYSVSREKKERFSLILESASTNQTSMYLCASSPPGGTDTQYFGPGTRLTVL.

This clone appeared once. The CDR3 nucleotides read TGTGCCAGCAGCCATAGCGGGAGTTCCACAGATACGCAGTATTTT. It specifies CASSHSGSSTDTQYF. The rearrangement joins TRBV4-2 to TRBJ2-3, with 9 bases matching TRBD2. V lost 3 bases to trimming and J lost 2 bases; unmatched junction nucleotides: 3. Germline V gene sequence: CDR1 LGHNA, CDR2 YNFKEQ. The CDR3 has 15 amino acids.

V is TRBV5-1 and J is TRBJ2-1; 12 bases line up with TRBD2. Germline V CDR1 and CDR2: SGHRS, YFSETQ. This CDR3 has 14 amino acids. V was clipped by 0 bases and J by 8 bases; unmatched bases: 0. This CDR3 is CASSLGLAGDEQFF. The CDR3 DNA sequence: TGCGCCAGCAGCTTGGGACTAGCGGGAGATGAGCAGTTCTTC.

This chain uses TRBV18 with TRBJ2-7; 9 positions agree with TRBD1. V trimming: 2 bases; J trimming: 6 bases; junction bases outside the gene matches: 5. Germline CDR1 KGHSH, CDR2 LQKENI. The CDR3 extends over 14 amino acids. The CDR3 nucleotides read TGTGCCAGCTCACCAGGGACAGGGATGGGCGAGCAGTACTTC. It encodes CASSPGTGMGEQYF.

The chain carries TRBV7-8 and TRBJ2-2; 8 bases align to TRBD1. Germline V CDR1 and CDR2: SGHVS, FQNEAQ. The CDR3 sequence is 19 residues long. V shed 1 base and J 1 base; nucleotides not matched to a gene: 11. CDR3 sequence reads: CASSLVFRGQVMNTGELFF. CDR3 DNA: TGTGCCAGCAGCTTAGTTTTTCGGGGACAGGTGATGAACACCGGGGAGCTGTTTTTT. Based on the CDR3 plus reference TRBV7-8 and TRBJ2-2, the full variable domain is GAGVSQSPRYKVAKRGQDVALRCDPISGHVSLFWYQQALGQGPEFLTYFQNEAQLDKSGLPSDRFFAERPEGSVSTLKIQRTQQEDSAVYLCASSLVFRGQVMNTGELFFGEGSRLTVL.

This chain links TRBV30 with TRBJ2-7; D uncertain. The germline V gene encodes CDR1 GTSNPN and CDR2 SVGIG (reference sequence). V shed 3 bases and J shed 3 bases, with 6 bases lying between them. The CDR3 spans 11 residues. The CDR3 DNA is TGTGCCTGGAGCGACCACTACGAGCAGTACTTC. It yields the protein CAWSDHYEQYF.

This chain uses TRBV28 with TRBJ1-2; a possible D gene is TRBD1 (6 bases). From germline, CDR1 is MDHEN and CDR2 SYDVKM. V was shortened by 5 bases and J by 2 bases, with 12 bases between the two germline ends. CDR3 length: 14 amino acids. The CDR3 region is CASSRLTGNYGYTF. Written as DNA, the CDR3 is TGTGCCAGCAGTCGCTTGACAGGAAACTATGGCTACACCTTC.

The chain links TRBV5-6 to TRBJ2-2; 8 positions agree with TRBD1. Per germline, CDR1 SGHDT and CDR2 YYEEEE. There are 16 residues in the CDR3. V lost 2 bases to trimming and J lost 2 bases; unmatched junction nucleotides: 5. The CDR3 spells CASSLIGQGNTGELFF. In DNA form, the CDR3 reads TGTGCCAGCAGCTTAATTGGACAGGGCAACACCGGGGAGCTGTTTTTT. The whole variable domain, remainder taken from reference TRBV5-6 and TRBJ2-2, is DAGVTQSPTHLIKTRGQQVTLRCSPKSGHDTVSWYQQALGQGPQFIFQYYEEEERQRGNFPDRFSGHQFPNYSSELNVNALLLGDSALYLCASSLIGQGNTGELFFGEGSRLTVL.

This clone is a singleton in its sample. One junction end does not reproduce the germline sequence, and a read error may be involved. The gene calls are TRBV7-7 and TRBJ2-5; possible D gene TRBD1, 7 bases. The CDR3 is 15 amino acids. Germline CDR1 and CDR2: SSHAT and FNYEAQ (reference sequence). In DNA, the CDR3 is TGTGCTAGCAGCTTAGGAGGGGGCGATCAAGAGACCCAGTACTTC. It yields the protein CASSLGGGDQETQYF.

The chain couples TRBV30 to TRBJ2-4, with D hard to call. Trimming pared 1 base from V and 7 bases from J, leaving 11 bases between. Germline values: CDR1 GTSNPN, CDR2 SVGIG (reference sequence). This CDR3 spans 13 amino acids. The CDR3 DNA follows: TGTGCCTGGAGTGACGCCAGTCGGAACATTCAGTACTTC. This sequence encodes CAWSDASRNIQYF.

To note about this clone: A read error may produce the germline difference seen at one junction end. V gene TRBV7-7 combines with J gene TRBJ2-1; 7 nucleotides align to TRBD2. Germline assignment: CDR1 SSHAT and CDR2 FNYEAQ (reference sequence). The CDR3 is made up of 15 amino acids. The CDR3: CASSPAGSSYNEQFF. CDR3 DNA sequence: TGTGCTAGCAGCCCAGCGGGGAGCTCCTACAATGAGCAGTTCTTC.